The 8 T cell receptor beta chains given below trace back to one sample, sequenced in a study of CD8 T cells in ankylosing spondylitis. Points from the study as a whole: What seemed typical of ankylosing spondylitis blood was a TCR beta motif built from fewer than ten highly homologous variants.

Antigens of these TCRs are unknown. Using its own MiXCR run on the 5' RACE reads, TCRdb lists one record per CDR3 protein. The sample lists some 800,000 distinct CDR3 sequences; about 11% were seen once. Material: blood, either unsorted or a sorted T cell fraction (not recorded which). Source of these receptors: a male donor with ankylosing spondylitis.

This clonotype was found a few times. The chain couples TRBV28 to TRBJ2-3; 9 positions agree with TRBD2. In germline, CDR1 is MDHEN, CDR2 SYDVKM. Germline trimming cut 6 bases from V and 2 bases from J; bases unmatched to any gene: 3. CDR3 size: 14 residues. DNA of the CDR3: TGTGCCAGCAGACCTAGCGGGAACACAGATACGCAGTATTTT. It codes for CASRPSGNTDTQYF.

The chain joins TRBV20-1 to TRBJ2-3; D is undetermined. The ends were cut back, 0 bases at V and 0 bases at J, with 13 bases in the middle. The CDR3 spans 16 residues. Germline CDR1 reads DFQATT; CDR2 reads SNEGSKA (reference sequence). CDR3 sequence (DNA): TGCAGTGCTAGAGATCTACAAACTACTAGCACAGATACGCAGTATTTT. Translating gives CSARDLQTTSTDTQYF.

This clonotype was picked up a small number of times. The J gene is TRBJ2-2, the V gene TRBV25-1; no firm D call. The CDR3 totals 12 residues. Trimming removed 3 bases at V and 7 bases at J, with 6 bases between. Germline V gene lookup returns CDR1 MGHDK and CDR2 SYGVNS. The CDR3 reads CASSDRIGELFF. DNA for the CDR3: TGTGCCAGCAGTGACAGAATCGGGGAGCTGTTTTTT. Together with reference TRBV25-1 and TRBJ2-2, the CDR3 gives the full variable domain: EADIYQTPRYLVIGTGKKITLECSQTMGHDKMYWYQQDPGMELHLIHYSYGVNSTEKGDLSSESTVSRIRTEHFPLTLESARPSHTSQYLCASSDRIGELFFGEGSRLTVL.

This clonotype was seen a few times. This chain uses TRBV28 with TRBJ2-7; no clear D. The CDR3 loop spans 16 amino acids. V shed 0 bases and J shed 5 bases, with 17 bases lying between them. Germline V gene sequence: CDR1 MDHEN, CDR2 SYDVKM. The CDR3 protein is CASSLWGRKVVHEQYF. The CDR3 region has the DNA TGTGCCAGCAGTTTATGGGGCCGTAAAGTGGTTCACGAGCAGTACTTC.

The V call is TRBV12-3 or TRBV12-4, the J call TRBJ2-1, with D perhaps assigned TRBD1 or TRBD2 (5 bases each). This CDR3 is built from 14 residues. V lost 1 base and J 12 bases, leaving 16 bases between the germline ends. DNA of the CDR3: TGTGCCAGCAGTTTAGGCTACACCGGGACCCTGCAGTTCTTC. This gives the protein CASSLGYTGTLQFF.

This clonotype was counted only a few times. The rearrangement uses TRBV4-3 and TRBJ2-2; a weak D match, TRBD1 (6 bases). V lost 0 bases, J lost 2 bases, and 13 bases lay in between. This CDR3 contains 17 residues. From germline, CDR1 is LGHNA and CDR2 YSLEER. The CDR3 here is CASSQEGTGINTGELFF. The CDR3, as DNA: TGCGCCAGCAGCCAAGAGGGAACAGGGATTAACACCGGGGAGCTGTTTTTT.

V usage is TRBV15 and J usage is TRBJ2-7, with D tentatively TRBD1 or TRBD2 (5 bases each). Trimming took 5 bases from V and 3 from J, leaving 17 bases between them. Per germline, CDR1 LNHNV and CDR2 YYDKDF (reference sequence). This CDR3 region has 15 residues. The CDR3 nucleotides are TGTGCCACCAGCCCCCTCGGGGCCGGATACTACGAGCAGTACTTC. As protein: CATSPLGAGYYEQYF.

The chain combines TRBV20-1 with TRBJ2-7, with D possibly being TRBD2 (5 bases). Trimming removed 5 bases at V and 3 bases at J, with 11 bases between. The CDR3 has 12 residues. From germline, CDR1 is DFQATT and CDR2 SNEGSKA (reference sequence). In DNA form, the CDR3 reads TGCAGTGCTGAAGAGGGCAGCTACGAGCAGTACTTC. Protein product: CSAEEGSYEQYF.